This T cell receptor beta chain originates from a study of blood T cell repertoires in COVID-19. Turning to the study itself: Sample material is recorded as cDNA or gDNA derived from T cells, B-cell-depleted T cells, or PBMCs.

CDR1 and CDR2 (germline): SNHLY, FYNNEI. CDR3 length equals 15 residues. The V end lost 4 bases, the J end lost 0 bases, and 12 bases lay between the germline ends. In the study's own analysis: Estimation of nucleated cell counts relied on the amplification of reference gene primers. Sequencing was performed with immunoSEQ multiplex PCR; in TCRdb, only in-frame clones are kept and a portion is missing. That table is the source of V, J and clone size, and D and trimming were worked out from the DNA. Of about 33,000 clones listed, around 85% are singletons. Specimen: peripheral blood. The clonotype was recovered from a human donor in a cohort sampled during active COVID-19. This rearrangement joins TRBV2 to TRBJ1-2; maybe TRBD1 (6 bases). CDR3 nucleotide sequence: TGTGCCAGCAGTGTACTACAGGGTTCTAACTATGGCTACACCTTC. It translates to CASSVLQGSNYGYTF.